This paragraph covers one T cell receptor beta chain sequence. The antigen is not known. The sample originates from a study of CD8 T cells in Susac syndrome. The authors reverse transcribed roughly 0.5 to 1 ug RNA with random hexamers. Via MiXCR, TCRdb re-called the immunoSEQ multiplex PCR reads, giving one row per CDR3 protein. The repertoire holds roughly 100,000 distinct CDR3 sequences, approximately 94% seen once, with 0.41% in the top ten. The study, taken as a whole, reports: The study identified about sixteen and five Susac-specific public clones in total CD8+ and CD8+ TEMRA repertoires.

J gave up 5 bases and V 6 bases, and 5 bases lay outside the gene matches. The CDR3 totals 13 residues. Germline lookup yields CDR1 DFQATT and CDR2 SNEGSKA (reference sequence). What was sequenced was CD8+ T cells from PBMCs. The gene calls are TRBV20-1 and TRBJ2-2; the match to TRBD2 covers 8 bases. The sequence was obtained from a human donor with Susac syndrome. Written as DNA, the CDR3 is TGCAGTGCCCGGGAGGGCGAGACCGGGGAGCTGTTTTTT. As protein: CSAREGETGELFF.